This T cell receptor beta chain was identified in a study of shared clonotypes between healthy human individuals. The study's findings and limits: Owing to a small donor count, the genetic and exposure-history diversity represented was limited. It was only blood that was sampled, and tissue repertoires likely differ.

For this clone: No antigen is known for it.

Deep-level settings were used for running the assay. Each PCR replicate from the sorted subsets contained roughly 210 ng DNA, which is about 30,000 T cell genomes. Profiled with immunoSEQ multiplex PCR; TCRdb holds only in-frame clones, not every one. The sample lists more than 1,200,000 clones, approximately 98.5% occurring once. Germline V gene sequence: CDR1 SGHKS, CDR2 YYEKEE (reference sequence). J was trimmed by 8 bases and V by 4 bases; bases with no gene match: 5. The CDR3 is 15 amino acids. The source material was naive CD4+ T cells sorted from blood. Indicated subset: CD45RA+ positively selected. This rearrangement joins TRBV5-5 to TRBJ2-1; 14 bases are a match to TRBD2. The origin of this receptor is a man aged 25 to 45 in good health. CDR3 residues: CASSPGTSGSDEQFF. Here the CDR3 DNA reads TGTGCCAGCAGCCCTGGGACTAGCGGGAGCGATGAGCAGTTCTTC.